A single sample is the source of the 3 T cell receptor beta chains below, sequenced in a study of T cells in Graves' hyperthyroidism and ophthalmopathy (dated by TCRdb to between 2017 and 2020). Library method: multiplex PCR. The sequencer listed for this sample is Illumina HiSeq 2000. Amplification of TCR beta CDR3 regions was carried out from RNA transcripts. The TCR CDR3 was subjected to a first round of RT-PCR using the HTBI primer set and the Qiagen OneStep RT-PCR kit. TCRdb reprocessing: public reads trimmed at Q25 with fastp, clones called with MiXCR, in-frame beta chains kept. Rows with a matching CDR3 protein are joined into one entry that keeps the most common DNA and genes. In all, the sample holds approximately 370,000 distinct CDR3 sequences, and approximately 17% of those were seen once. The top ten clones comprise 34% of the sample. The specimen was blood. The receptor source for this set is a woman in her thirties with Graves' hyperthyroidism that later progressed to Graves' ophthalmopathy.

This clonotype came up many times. CDR3 loop: CASSFTGEGDTQYF. The CDR3 region has the DNA TGTGCCAGCAGCTTCACGGGAGAAGGAGATACGCAGTATTTT. The V gene is TRBV28, the J gene TRBJ2-3, with D possibly TRBD2 on 6 matching bases. The CDR3 spans 14 residues. Germline V gene lookup returns CDR1 MDHEN and CDR2 SYDVKM. Trimming left V 6 bases short and J 5 bases short, with 15 bases between.

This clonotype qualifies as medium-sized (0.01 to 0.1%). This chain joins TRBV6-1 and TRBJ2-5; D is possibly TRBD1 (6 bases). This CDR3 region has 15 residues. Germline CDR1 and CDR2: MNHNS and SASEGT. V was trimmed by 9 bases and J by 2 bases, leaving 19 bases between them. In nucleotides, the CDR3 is TGTGCCAGTGGCGCTTCCCCAGGGGATCAAGAGACCCAGTACTTC. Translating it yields CASGASPGDQETQYF.

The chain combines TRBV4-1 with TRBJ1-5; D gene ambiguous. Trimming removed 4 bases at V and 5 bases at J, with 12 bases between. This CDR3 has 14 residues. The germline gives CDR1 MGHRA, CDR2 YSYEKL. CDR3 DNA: TGCGCCAGCAGCCCAAGGTTACCAGATCAGCCCCAGCATTTT. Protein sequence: CASSPRLPDQPQHF.